In this sample, the clone carrying this T cell receptor (beta chain) turned up a few times. These data are taken from a study of early T cells in non-severe SARS-CoV-2 infection. Study information: Whole-blood bulk RNA, unsorted, was sequenced, and chains were unpaired.

In TCRdb, the 5' RACE reads were re-called with MiXCR into one record per CDR3 protein. The profile shows roughly 92,000 distinct CDR3 sequences, about 12% of them singletons. CDR1 MNHNY and CDR2 SVGAGI come from the germline V gene (reference sequence). The CDR3 loop spans 18 amino acids. Deletions cut 1 base from V and 0 bases from J, with 17 bases between. The receptor was derived from an adult who was a healthcare worker with PCR-confirmed SARS-CoV-2 infection or an uninfected control (not recorded which). The source material was whole blood, sampled at baseline. The chain joins TRBV6-6 to TRBJ2-3; D is perhaps TRBD1 or TRBD2 (6 bases each). CDR3 DNA sequence: TGTGCCAGCAGTTACTTGAATTTGGCGGGACAAAGCACAGATACGCAGTATTTT. Translated, it gives CASSYLNLAGQSTDTQYF.